A selection of T cell receptor beta chains follows, all from one sample in a study of CD8+ T cells in alopecia areata. Produced via immunoSEQ multiplex PCR; TCRdb's table is partial and in-frame only. The sample has around 120,000 clones, 35% to 40% seen once. The sequencing sample was made of CD4+ T cells sorted from blood. These receptors were taken from a human donor with alopecia areata. Both conserved end residues are part of each CDR3. The order of the fields is V gene, J gene, D gene, clone size, CDR3 protein, CDR3 DNA. The D gene is left open where the match is weak. Expanded clones get a size class; other rows say once, few or many, or leave the size out.

TRBV5-6	TRBJ2-3	TRBD1	.	CASSLTGGGDTQYF	TGTGCCAGCAGCTTGACAGGGGGAGGAGATACGCAGTATTTT
TRBV29-1	TRBJ2-3	TRBD1	few	CSVQGDRGPDTQYF	TGCAGCGTTCAGGGGGACAGGGGACCAGATACGCAGTATTTT
TRBV27	TRBJ1-2	.	.	CASSYELGRGYTF	TGTGCCAGCAGTTATGAACTGGGTAGAGGCTACACCTTC
TRBV7-9	TRBJ2-7	.	.	CASSLADGSLYEQYF	TGTGCCAGCAGCTTAGCGGACGGGTCCCTCTACGAGCAGTACTTC
TRBV29-1	TRBJ1-1	.	.	CSVAWDARRGTEAFF	TGCAGCGTTGCCTGGGACGCCCGGCGAGGGACTGAAGCTTTCTTT
TRBV7-2	TRBJ1-5	.	.	CASSGQSNQPQHF	TGTGCCAGCAGTGGACAAAGCAATCAGCCCCAGCATTTT
TRBV30	TRBJ2-3	.	.	CAWSVKGDTQYF	TGTGCCTGGAGTGTAAAGGGGGATACGCAGTATTTT
TRBV29-1	TRBJ2-5	.	.	CSVYSRGKTQYF	TGCAGCGTTTACAGTCGGGGGAAGACCCAGTACTTC
TRBV28	TRBJ1-2	TRBD1	.	CASSPGTGGPNYGYTF	TGTGCCAGCAGCCCAGGGACAGGAGGTCCTAACTATGGCTACACCTTC
TRBV18	TRBJ2-4	.	few	CASSPEIWGRASRF	TGTGCCAGCTCACCGGAGATTTGGGGACGGGCCTCTCGCTTC
TRBV30	TRBJ2-7	TRBD2	.	CAWGFGGSSYEQYF	TGTGCCTGGGGATTTGGCGGGAGCTCCTACGAGCAGTACTTC
TRBV28	TRBJ2-7	.	.	CASSLTPPETYEQYF	TGTGCCAGCAGTTTAACCCCCCCGGAGACCTACGAGCAGTACTTC
TRBV29-1	TRBJ2-1	TRBD2	.	CSVARLAVSSYNEQFF	TGCAGCGTCGCACGCCTAGCGGTTAGCTCCTACAATGAGCAGTTCTTC